The rows below give T cell receptor beta chains drawn from one sample of a study of T cell responses to AZD1222 COVID-19 vaccine. The method was immunoSEQ multiplex PCR; TCRdb's version includes in-frame clones alone and lacks a portion of them. The repertoire holds fewer than 200,000 clones, with about 86% as singletons. The specimen comprised peripheral blood, sampled 28 days after the second AZD1222 dose. Source of these receptors: an adult who received the AZD1222 COVID-19 vaccine. CDR3s include the opening cysteine and the closing phenylalanine or tryptophan. D genes are given only for firm matches. Only part of the rows carry a size: once, few, many, or a class if the clone is expanded.

v_gene	d_gene	j_gene	abundance	CDR3nt	CDR3aa
TRBV4-1	NA	TRBJ1-2	NA	TGCGCCAGCAGCCAGGACGTAGGGAGACTTGGCTACACCTTC	CASSQDVGRLGYTF
TRBV6-1	NA	TRBJ1-4	once	TGTGCCAGCAGTAAAGCAGCAACTAATGAAAAACTGTTTTTT	CASSKAATNEKLFF
TRBV7-9	NA	TRBJ1-6	NA	TGTGCCAGCAGTACGACCAATTCACCCCTCCACTTT	CASSTTNSPLHF
TRBV18	NA	TRBJ2-3	NA	TGTGCCAGCTCACCACCACTAAGCACAGATACGCAGTATTTT	CASSPPLSTDTQYF
TRBV7-3	NA	TRBJ2-5	NA	TGTGCCAGCAGCTTGGGAAGACAAGAGACCCAGTACTTC	CASSLGRQETQYF
TRBV18	NA	TRBJ2-3	NA	TGTGCCAGCTCACCATCTGGAAGGTCGGTCACAGATACGCAGTATTTT	CASSPSGRSVTDTQYF
TRBV2	NA	TRBJ2-5	NA	TGTGCCAGCAGTGAAGCGCCGGCAGTTCAAGAGACCCAGTACTTC	CASSEAPAVQETQYF
TRBV7-6	NA	TRBJ1-1	NA	TGTGCCAGCAGCCCCTCGGTAGGAGGTATGAACACTGAAGCTTTCTTT	CASSPSVGGMNTEAFF
TRBV18	NA	TRBJ2-1	NA	TGTGCCAGCTCACCACCCTCGGTCCAAGTGGGAAATGAGCAGTTCTTC	CASSPPSVQVGNEQFF
TRBV10-3	TRBD1	TRBJ1-5	NA	TGTGCCATCAGGGAGGGGACAGGGGGCAATCAGCCCCAGCATTTT	CAIREGTGGNQPQHF
TRBV2	TRBD1	TRBJ2-2	NA	TGTGCCAGCAGTCGGACAGGTCGAGATGCCGGGGAGCTGTTTTTT	CASSRTGRDAGELFF
TRBV19	TRBD2	TRBJ2-2	NA	TGTGCCAGTAGGAACCAGCGGGGGGTGGGCACCGGGGAGCTGTTTTTT	CASRNQRGVGTGELFF
TRBV9	NA	TRBJ2-2	NA	TGTGCCAGCAGCGTAGAGGGTCAGGGACCGGGGGAGCTGTTTTTT	CASSVEGQGPGELFF
TRBV6-4	NA	TRBJ2-7	NA	TGTGCCAGCAGTGAAGGCAGCTTCTACGAGCAGTACTTC	CASSEGSFYEQYF
TRBV18	TRBD1	TRBJ2-3	NA	TGTGCCAGCTCACCGGGACAGGGAGTCCATTTGAGCACAGATACGCAGTATTTT	CASSPGQGVHLSTDTQYF
TRBV9	NA	TRBJ1-3	NA	TGTGCCAGCAGCGGCCGAAGCCCAGGGCAGAAAGGAAACACCATATATTTT	CASSGRSPGQKGNTIYF